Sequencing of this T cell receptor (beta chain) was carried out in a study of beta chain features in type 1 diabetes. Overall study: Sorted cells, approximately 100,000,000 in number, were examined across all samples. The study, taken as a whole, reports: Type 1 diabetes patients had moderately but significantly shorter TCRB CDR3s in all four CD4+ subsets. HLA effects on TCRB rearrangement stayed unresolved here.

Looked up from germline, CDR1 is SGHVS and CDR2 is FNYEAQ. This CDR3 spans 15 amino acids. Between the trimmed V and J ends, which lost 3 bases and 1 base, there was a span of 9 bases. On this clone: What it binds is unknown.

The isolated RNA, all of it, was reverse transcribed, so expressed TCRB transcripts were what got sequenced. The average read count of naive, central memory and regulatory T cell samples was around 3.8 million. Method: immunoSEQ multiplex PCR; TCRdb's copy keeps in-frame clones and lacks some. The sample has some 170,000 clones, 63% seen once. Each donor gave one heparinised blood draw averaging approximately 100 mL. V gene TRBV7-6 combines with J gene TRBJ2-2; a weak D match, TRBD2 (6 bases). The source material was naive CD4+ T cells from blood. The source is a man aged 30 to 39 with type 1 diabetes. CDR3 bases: TGTGCCAGCAGCTTCACCGGGGGGAACACCGGGGAGCTGTTTTTT. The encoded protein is CASSFTGGNTGELFF.